This TCR beta chain comes out of a study of T cells in Graves' hyperthyroidism and ophthalmopathy. Points from the study as a whole: Ophthalmopathy could be told apart from stable hyperthyroidism with a 13 V-J model. Blood samples included most of the expanded thyroid clonotypes exceeding 0.001.

The TCR beta CDR3 regions underwent amplification using RNA transcripts as the source. TCR CDR3 regions were first amplified by RT-PCR with HTBI primers. Each CDR3 protein gets one entry after TCRdb re-called the multiplex PCR reads with MiXCR. The sample contains 340,000 or so distinct CDR3 sequences, roughly a fifth of which appear only once. It was uncontrolled infection, other autoimmune disease, pregnancy or lactation that excluded patients. The J segment lost 0 bases and the V segment lost 0 bases, leaving 5 bases of the junction unmatched. This CDR3 comprises 17 residues. Germline CDR1 is SGHTA and CDR2 is FQGTGA. This clonotype was seen ten or more times. The antigen is not known.

The clonotype comes from a woman aged 45-65 years with Graves' hyperthyroidism. This chain connects TRBV7-3 to TRBJ2-1; 7 bases line up with TRBD2. Material for sequencing was blood. The CDR3 spells CASSLTAGVSSYNEQFF. The CDR3 nucleotides are TGTGCCAGCAGCTTAACTGCGGGGGTAAGCTCCTACAATGAGCAGTTCTTC.